The 17 T cell receptor beta chains in this list originate from one sample, sequenced in a study of T cell repertoires in cytomegalovirus infection. TCRdb reprocessed the reads with MiXCR, giving one entry per CDR3 protein. The table records fewer than 550,000 distinct CDR3 sequences, 30% to 40% of them present only once. Material: PBMCs. These receptors originate from a human donor in good health (CMV status not recorded). Some clones in this sample may be carry-over from other donors' samples.

This clonotype turned up a few times. This chain connects TRBV7-9 to TRBJ1-2; no definite D call. The CDR3 totals 13 residues. Deletions cut 5 bases from V and 8 bases from J, with 15 bases between. CDR1 is SEHNR, CDR2 FQNEAQ, per germline (reference sequence). The CDR3 DNA is TGTGCCAGCAGCCCCTCGGTCAGTCGGGGCTACACCTTC. This encodes CASSPSVSRGYTF.

In regard to this clonotype: Just one base apart from a much larger clone, this may be a read error. The V call is TRBV7-2, the J call TRBJ2-3; D not certain. This CDR3 has 15 residues. Trimming left V 1 base short and J 4 bases short, with 12 bases between. The germline gives CDR1 SGHTA, CDR2 FQGNSA. The CDR3 nucleotides are TGTGCCAGCAGCTTAGTATTGTCCGAGTCAGATACGCAGTATTTT. It is translated as CASSLVLSESDTQYF.

This clonotype was seen ten or more times. The chain has TRBV7-2 and TRBJ2-3, with D hard to call. CDR1 and CDR2 from the germline V gene are SGHTA and FQGNSA. V was shortened by 5 bases and J by 0 bases, with 15 bases between the two germline ends. The CDR3 loop spans 16 amino acids. The CDR3 region has the DNA TGTGCCAGCAGCCCCCACAGTGCTGCTAGCACAGATACGCAGTATTTT. Protein: CASSPHSAASTDTQYF.

The chain uses TRBV27 and TRBJ1-2, with D maybe TRBD1 (6 bases). V gave up 4 bases and J gave up 2 bases, with 11 bases separating them. The CDR3 spans 14 residues. The V gene's germline CDR1 is MNHEY and CDR2 SMNVEV (reference sequence). CDR3 region: CASSYKTGNYGYTF. Written as DNA, the CDR3 is TGTGCCAGCAGTTACAAGACAGGAAACTATGGCTACACCTTC.

This clonotype has only a few counts. The CDR3 nucleotides are TGCGCCAGCAGCCGAGGACAGGGATCATTAGAGACCCAGTACTTC. This translates into CASSRGQGSLETQYF. V is TRBV5-1 and J is TRBJ2-5; 8 bases match TRBD1. Germline CDR1 SGHRS, CDR2 YFSETQ. The CDR3 spans 15 residues. V dropped 4 bases and J dropped 4; count of bases not matched to a gene: 9.

A remark on this clonotype: At one of its ends the junction is not consistent with the germline gene, which may arise from a read error. J is TRBJ1-5 and V is TRBV7-3; tentatively, D is TRBD1 (5 bases). CDR3 length equals 16 residues. Germline CDR1 SGHTA, CDR2 FQGTGA. CDR3 sequence (DNA): TGTGCCAGCAGCCTAACCAGGGAGAGAACGGATCAGCCCCAGCATTTT. This sequence encodes CASSLTRERTDQPQHF. Complete variable domain (other parts from reference TRBV7-3 and TRBJ1-5): GAGVSQTPSNKVTEKGKYVELRCDPISGHTALYWYRQSLGQGPEFLIYFQGTGAADDSGLPNDRFFAVRPEGSVSTLKIQRTERGDSAVYLCASSLTRERTDQPQHFGDGTRLSIL.

Many counts were recorded for this clonotype. The chain has TRBV2 and TRBJ1-2, with D uncertain. V lost 0 bases and J lost 7, with 12 bases in between. CDR1 and CDR2 (germline): SNHLY, FYNNEI. This CDR3 has 14 residues. CDR3 coding DNA: TGTGCCAGCAGTGAAGCTAGACGGGCAGGTGGCTACACCTTC. Its protein product is CASSEARRAGGYTF.

In its sample, this clonotype was seen a few times. V usage is TRBV6-2 or TRBV6-3 and J usage is TRBJ2-5, with 8 positions matching TRBD1. Germline V gives CDR1 MNHEY, CDR2 SVGEGT. This CDR3 comprises 14 residues. The ends lost 2 bases at V and 7 bases at J; junction bases unmatched: 6. This chain's CDR3 is CASSYPGQGRTQYF. CDR3 nucleotide sequence: TGTGCCAGCAGTTACCCCGGACAGGGAAGGACCCAGTACTTC.

The chain joins TRBV6-5 to TRBJ1-2, with a possible D match to TRBD1 (6 bases). CDR1 and CDR2 from the germline V gene are MNHEY and SVGAGI. The CDR3 extends over 15 amino acids. Trimming left V 2 bases short and J 8 bases short, with 18 bases between. CDR3 coding DNA: TGTGCCAGCAGTTACGAGGGGGGCAGTTCGAAAGGCTACACCTTC. The encoded protein is CASSYEGGSSKGYTF.

V gene TRBV24-1 combines with J gene TRBJ2-2; D might be TRBD1 (6 bases). CDR1 is KGHDR and CDR2 is SFDVKD in the germline V gene. V lost 4 bases and J 4 bases, leaving 18 bases between the germline ends. The length of the CDR3 is 17 residues. CDR3 coding DNA: TGTGCCACCAGTGAAAGGACAGATTCTATAGCCACCGGGGAGCTGTTTTTT. Translation: CATSERTDSIATGELFF.

This chain connects TRBV20-1 to TRBJ2-2; D is perhaps TRBD1 (6 bases). This CDR3 spans 12 amino acids. CDR1 is DFQATT and CDR2 is SNEGSKA in the germline V gene (reference sequence). V lost 1 base and J 15 bases, leaving 15 bases between the germline ends. The CDR3 protein is CSARGLQGKMFF. In nucleotides, the CDR3 is TGCAGTGCTAGAGGGTTACAGGGAAAGATGTTTTTT.

This clonotype was seen a single time. The chain has TRBV6-6 and TRBJ2-4; 8 nucleotides match TRBD1. The germline CDR1 and CDR2 sequences are MNHNY and SVGAGI (reference sequence). This CDR3 spans 15 amino acids. After removal of 5 bases from V and 6 bases from J, the junction contained 9 bases not matched to a gene. CDR3 region: CASSGVRGRRNIQYF. CDR3 DNA sequence: TGTGCCAGCAGTGGAGTCAGGGGGCGTAGAAACATTCAGTACTTC.

The chain links TRBV2 to TRBJ2-1, with D perhaps TRBD2 (6 bases). V lost 6 bases and J 1 base, leaving 13 bases between the germline ends. Per germline, CDR1 SNHLY and CDR2 FYNNEI. The CDR3 is 15 amino acids. This CDR3 reads CASRPGTGSYNEQFF. Here the CDR3 DNA reads TGTGCCAGCAGGCCCGGGACTGGGTCCTACAATGAGCAGTTCTTC.

This chain connects TRBV7-9 to TRBJ1-4, with 9 bases matching TRBD1. CDR1 SEHNR and CDR2 FQNEAQ come from the germline V gene (reference sequence). CDR3 size: 15 residues. The V gene end was trimmed by 3 bases and the J gene end by 7 bases; junction bases not matched to a gene: 6. In DNA form, the CDR3 reads TGTGCCAGCAGCTTGACACAGGGGGCTGTTGAAAAACTGTTTTTT. The encoded protein is CASSLTQGAVEKLFF.

This clonotype was observed a few times. The gene calls are TRBV7-9 and TRBJ2-7, with 12 bases that match TRBD2. The germline gives CDR1 SEHNR, CDR2 FQNEAQ (reference sequence). With V trimmed by 4 bases and J by 0 bases, 4 bases remained unmatched. This CDR3 has 16 residues. CDR3 DNA: TGTGCCAGCAGCTCTAGCGGGGGGGGGAGCTCCTACGAGCAGTACTTC. Protein: CASSSSGGGSSYEQYF.

This clonotype came up a few times. The chain combines TRBV11-2 with TRBJ2-7; 10 bases align to TRBD1. CDR3 length: 16 amino acids. Trimming removed 5 bases from V and 3 bases from J; junction bases left unmatched: 10. Germline lookup yields CDR1 SGHAT and CDR2 FQNNGV. CDR3 protein: CASSPVGGQGSYEQYF. The CDR3 coding sequence is TGTGCCAGCAGCCCAGTGGGGGGACAGGGGAGCTACGAGCAGTACTTC.

This clonotype was seen at least ten times. The rearrangement uses TRBV5-1 and TRBJ1-2; 7 bases fit TRBD1. V gave up 0 bases and J gave up 7 bases; unmatched junction bases: 9. The CDR3 runs to 15 residues. Germline CDR1 and CDR2: SGHRS and YFSETQ. DNA of the CDR3: TGCGCCAGCAGCTTGGTTCAGGGGGAGCGGAGTGGCTACACCTTC. The encoded protein is CASSLVQGERSGYTF.